This T cell receptor (beta chain) was captured in a study of cytomegalovirus exposure and HLA in healthy donors. Broader study findings: Associated with cytomegalovirus, according to the listing, were around 170 TCR beta chains.

The germline gives CDR1 SGHVS, CDR2 FNYEAQ. CDR3 size: 14 residues. V was clipped by 7 bases and J by 5 bases; unmatched bases: 7. As to this clone: Antigen: not known.

Amplification used 60 Vbeta primers and 13 Jbeta primers. Only in-frame clones appear in the TCRdb table, and some are missing; sequencing was by immunoSEQ multiplex PCR. This table has over 150,000 clones, approximately 79% appearing once. The receptor was isolated from a middle-aged man in good health and CMV-seronegative. Sequenced input: PBMCs. V is TRBV7-6 and J is TRBJ2-7, with 11 bases lining up with TRBD2. CDR3 loop: CASTPTSGSHEQYF. CDR3 in DNA: TGTGCCAGCACCCCAACTAGCGGGAGTCACGAGCAGTACTTC.